This T cell receptor (beta chain) was recovered during a study of cytomegalovirus exposure and HLA in healthy donors (dated by TCRdb to the late 2010s). Turning to the overall study: According to a later analysis, one platform produced both the roughly 130 validation repertoires and the 620 or so repertoires of the first cohort. A separate validation cohort of 100 to 150 different subjects was used in addition to the approximately 610-subject first cohort. To predict cytomegalovirus infection status, the study combined high-throughput TCR immunosequencing, statistical association of individual TCRs with disease status, and machine learning. The study aimed to test whether cataloging public T cell receptors could reveal signatures of past pathogen exposure. Study-level results and caveats: In vitro tests confirmed that a few of the cytomegalovirus-associated TCR beta chains recognize cytomegalovirus antigens. A later analysis lacked HLA typing for the validation cohort, so it scored co-occurrence in that cohort across all 120 or so repertoires. The authors suggested that the approach could potentially be extended to other disease states and immunological phenotypes. The classifier was reported to diagnose cytomegalovirus status with high specificity and sensitivity in both the original cohort and the validation cohort. Across donors, most TCR sequences were observed very rarely, whereas some public TCRs were present in many individuals. A later analysis found that TCRs clustered in the first cohort also tended to co-occur in the 120 validation repertoires, with roughly 95% of cluster scores above 0. In the study, some 160 TCR beta chains were listed as associated with cytomegalovirus.

The method behind the library was the immunoSEQ multiplex PCR assay. As for the authors' bioinformatics: To diagnose cytomegalovirus status from the catalog of TCR beta chain sequences, a statistical classification framework was built. TCRdb took this table from immuneACCESS and kept in-frame rearrangements with V and J called. Such tables lack part of the clones; where checked against another copy, unresolved V genes explain under half of the gap, and the rest is unexplained. V and J calls and clone size are given by that table; D and trimming were obtained from the DNA. The sample table holds 230,000 or so clones, of which around 88% were seen once. Over 2.5% of the sample is held by the ten biggest clonotypes. The donors belonged to the validation cohort of 120 subjects, which was separate from the approximately 700-subject first cohort. This clone was observed at least ten times. Its antigen specificity is not known. No qualities accompany the bases; no much larger clone lies one base away.

Sequencing input: PBMCs. The TCR comes from a woman in her late teens or twenties in good health and CMV-seronegative.

The CDR3 sequence is CATKPKGGQPQHF. The DNA sequence is TGTGCCACCAAACCGAAAGGGGGTCAGCCCCAGCATTTT. The receptor chain draws on TRBV19 and TRBJ1-5, with TRBD1 perhaps the D gene, on 6 matching bases. Looking up the germline V gene (reference sequence) yields CDR1 LNHDA and CDR2 SQIVND. The CDR3, cysteine through phenylalanine, is 13 amino acids long. Just CDR3 DNA is preserved here, 39 bases in frame from base 1. At the junction V is shortened by 10 bases and J by 6 bases, with 16 bases in between.